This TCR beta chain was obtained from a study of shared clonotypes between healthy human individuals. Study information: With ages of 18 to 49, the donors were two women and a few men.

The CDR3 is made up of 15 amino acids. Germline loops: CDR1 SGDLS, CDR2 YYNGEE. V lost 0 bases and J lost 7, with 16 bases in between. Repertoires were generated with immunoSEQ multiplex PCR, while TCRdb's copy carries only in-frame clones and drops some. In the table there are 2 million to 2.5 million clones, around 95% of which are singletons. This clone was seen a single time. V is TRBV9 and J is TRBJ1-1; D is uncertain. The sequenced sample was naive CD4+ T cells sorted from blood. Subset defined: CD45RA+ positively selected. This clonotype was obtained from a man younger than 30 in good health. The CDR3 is CASSVALTVPVEAFF. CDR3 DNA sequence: TGTGCCAGCAGCGTAGCTCTAACCGTCCCCGTTGAAGCTTTCTTT.